This passage covers 5 T cell receptor beta chains from one sample sequenced in a study of CD8+ T cells in alopecia areata. Treatment defined: oral pan-JAK inhibitor, 5-10 mg twice daily. Alopecia areata patients gave lesional scalp punch biopsies and peripheral blood samples. In each case, RNA was isolated and then reverse transcribed into cDNA as the sequencing template. Only in-frame clones appear in the TCRdb table, and some are missing; sequencing was by immunoSEQ multiplex PCR. The table has around 4,100 clones, approximately 69% seen once. The sequences come from skin, collected at week 24, from a patient treated with tofacitinib. The source of these receptors is a human donor with alopecia areata.

This clone was counted a single time. The CDR3 ends on some other residue instead of the conserved phenylalanine or tryptophan, so this is likely a read error. CDR3 amino acids: CASSPQDYGYTV. The CDR3 DNA sequence: TGTGCCAGCAGTCCCCAGGACTATGGCTACACCGTC. The chain links TRBV28 to TRBJ1-2; D not resolved. Germline V gives CDR1 MDHEN, CDR2 SYDVKM. V was trimmed by 5 bases and J by 3 bases, leaving 7 bases between them. This CDR3 is 12 amino acids long.

This clone was detected a few times. The chain joins TRBV18 to TRBJ2-7; 8 bases agree with TRBD1. The CDR3 covers 15 residues. V was clipped by 4 bases and J by 7 bases; unmatched bases: 12. Germline lookup yields CDR1 KGHSH and CDR2 LQKENI. DNA of the CDR3: TGTGCCAGCTCACTGGAACAGGGGGTAATTATGGAGCAGTACTTC. It encodes CASSLEQGVIMEQYF.

The chain combines TRBV28 with TRBJ2-7, with 8 bases fitting TRBD1. The germline CDR1 and CDR2 sequences are MDHEN and SYDVKM. The CDR3 is 16 residues long. V lost 5 bases, J lost 4 bases, and 13 bases stayed unmatched. CDR3 bases: TGTGCCAGCAGTCAACCGTGGACAGGGAAGTCTTACGAGCAGTACTTC. Translation gives CASSQPWTGKSYEQYF. Drawing the rest from reference TRBV28 and TRBJ2-7, the complete variable domain is DVKVTQSSRYLVKRTGEKVFLECVQDMDHENMFWYRQDPGLGLRLIYFSYDVKMKEKGDIPEGYSVSREKKERFSLILESASTNQTSMYLCASSQPWTGKSYEQYFGPGTRLTVT.

In its sample, this clone was seen a few times. Here the CDR3 DNA reads TGTGCCAGCAGTGACGGATTAGCGGGGGATACGCAGTATTTT. This codes for CASSDGLAGDTQYF. The genes are TRBV6-1 and TRBJ2-3; 8 bases line up with TRBD2. Germline V lookup: CDR1 MNHNS, CDR2 SASEGT. J gave up 6 bases and V 3 bases, and 5 bases lay outside the gene matches. The CDR3 is 14 residues long.

This chain uses TRBV4-3 with TRBJ2-1, with 7 bases identical to TRBD1. Germline trimming cut 5 bases from V and 2 bases from J; bases unmatched to any gene: 6. This CDR3 is built from 15 residues. CDR1 and CDR2 (germline): LGHNA, YSLEER. The CDR3 loop reads CASSDGTAAYNEQFF. CDR3 bases: TGCGCCAGCAGCGACGGGACAGCTGCCTACAATGAGCAGTTCTTC.